The clone carrying this T cell receptor (beta chain) was seen a single time. This CDR3 comprises 15 residues. Germline lookup yields CDR1 KGHDR and CDR2 SFDVKD. V was pared by 1 base and J by 11 bases, with 17 bases between. Using RNA transcripts as the source, TCR beta CDR3 regions were amplified. Carried out on the TCR CDR3, a first-round RT-PCR used the HTBI primer set. MiXCR, applied by TCRdb to the multiplex PCR reads, yields one record per CDR3 protein. The data hold under 130,000 distinct CDR3 sequences, with approximately 48% observed a single time. The data were obtained in a study of T cells in Graves' hyperthyroidism and ophthalmopathy.

V usage is TRBV24-1 and J usage is TRBJ1-5; the D gene is possibly TRBD1 (5 bases). The sample taken for sequencing was blood. The TCR sequence derives from a man between 35 and 55 years old with Graves' hyperthyroidism. The CDR3 sequence is CATSDFGTSGETQHF. In DNA form, the CDR3 reads TGTGCCACCAGTGATTTTGGGACTAGTGGAGAGACCCAGCATTTT.